Below are 10 T cell receptor beta chains sequenced from a single sample in a study of CD8 T cells in ankylosing spondylitis. TCRdb itself ran the 5' RACE reads through MiXCR, one entry per CDR3 protein. The table includes around 140,000 distinct CDR3 sequences, about an eighth detected once. The specimen sequenced was blood, either unsorted or a sorted T cell fraction (not recorded which). All receptors derive from a female donor with ankylosing spondylitis or in good health (not recorded which).

This clonotype turned up a few times. V gene TRBV5-1 combines with J gene TRBJ1-2; D possibly corresponds to TRBD1 (6 bases). Germline CDR1 and CDR2: SGHRS and YFSETQ. The CDR3 contains 16 residues. Trimming cost V 0 bases and J 5 bases, with 17 bases left between them. CDR3 amino acids: CASSLAPGGVSYGYTF. Here the CDR3 DNA reads TGCGCCAGCAGCTTGGCCCCCGGGGGCGTTAGTTATGGCTACACCTTC. Full variable domain (missing parts from reference TRBV5-1 and TRBJ1-2): KAGVTQTPRYLIKTRGQQVTLSCSPISGHRSVSWYQQTPGQGLQFLFEYFSETQRNKGNFPGRFSGRQFSNSRSEMNVSTLELGDSALYLCASSLAPGGVSYGYTFGSGTRLTVV.

This clonotype was counted at least ten times. In DNA form, the CDR3 reads TGTGCCAGCAGTTATGGTGACATTCTCACTGAAGCTTTCTTT. Protein product: CASSYGDILTEAFF. The chain uses TRBV6-5 and TRBJ1-1, with D unresolved. There are 14 residues in the CDR3. Germline V gene lookup returns CDR1 MNHEY and CDR2 SVGAGI. V was shortened by 3 bases and J by 4 bases, with 12 bases between the two germline ends.

This clonotype was seen repeatedly, ten times or more. The genes are TRBV5-1 and TRBJ1-1, with 8 positions matching TRBD1. Per germline, CDR1 SGHRS and CDR2 YFSETQ. V trimming: 3 bases; J trimming: 5 bases; junction bases outside the gene matches: 6. The length of the CDR3 is 14 residues. The CDR3 is CASSSGTGGTEAFF. The CDR3 DNA reads TGCGCCAGCAGCTCCGGGACAGGAGGAACTGAAGCTTTCTTT.

The chain couples TRBV4-1 to TRBJ1-5; unclear D gene. The CDR3 is 15 residues long. Germline V gene lookup returns CDR1 MGHRA and CDR2 YSYEKL. V shed 4 bases and J shed 5 bases, with 15 bases lying between them. The CDR3 loop reads CASSRDGYGDQPQHF. CDR3 DNA sequence: TGCGCCAGCAGCCGCGATGGATACGGTGATCAGCCCCAGCATTTT.

This clonotype was counted ten times or more. The chain couples TRBV7-2 to TRBJ1-3; possible D gene TRBD1, 5 bases. Germline lookup yields CDR1 SGHTA and CDR2 FQGNSA. V lost 5 bases to trimming and J lost 3 bases, with 11 bases between them. The CDR3 runs 14 residues. Here the CDR3 DNA reads TGTGCCAGCAGCCCTGGGGGGAATGGAAACACCATATATTTT. Its protein is CASSPGGNGNTIYF.

This clonotype has ten or more counts. The chain's CDR3 is CASSGQPNQPQHF. Here the CDR3 DNA reads TGTGCCAGTAGCGGACAGCCCAATCAGCCCCAGCATTTT. The rearrangement joins TRBV19 to TRBJ1-5; a weak D match, TRBD1 (6 bases). CDR1 and CDR2 (germline): LNHDA, SQIVND (reference sequence). The V end was cut by 6 bases, the J end by 3 bases, with 9 bases between. The CDR3 contains 13 residues.

This clonotype showed up many times. DNA for the CDR3: TGTGCCAGCAGCTTTCGACAGGGGAGCTCCTACGAGCAGTACTTC. The encoded protein is CASSFRQGSSYEQYF. V and J are TRBV7-9 and TRBJ2-7; TRBD1 matches at 8 bases. Germline V gene lookup returns CDR1 SEHNR and CDR2 FQNEAQ (reference sequence). With 3 bases clipped from V and 0 bases from J, the junction kept 4 bases outside the gene matches. The CDR3 has 15 residues.

Details on this clonotype: One junction end does not reproduce the germline sequence, and a read error may be involved. This rearrangement joins TRBV6-2 or TRBV6-3 to TRBJ2-1; D is unclear. The V gene's germline CDR1 is MNHEY and CDR2 SVGEGT. This CDR3 has 13 amino acids. The CDR3 sequence is CAGRMTAYNEQFF. CDR3 nucleotide sequence: TGTGCCGGCAGGATGACGGCCTACAATGAGCAGTTCTTC.

The sample holds many counts of this clonotype. This chain uses TRBV20-1 with TRBJ1-2; TRBD1 matches at 8 bases. This CDR3 region has 15 residues. V lost 5 bases to trimming and J lost 6 bases; unmatched junction nucleotides: 14. The germline V gene encodes CDR1 DFQATT and CDR2 SNEGSKA (reference sequence). Here the CDR3 reads CSADLPGQGKNGYTF. The CDR3 DNA is TGCAGTGCTGATCTCCCAGGACAGGGCAAGAATGGCTACACCTTC.

This clonotype was seen repeatedly, ten times or more. The rearrangement uses TRBV6-5 and TRBJ1-2; D unclear. CDR1 is MNHEY and CDR2 is SVGAGI in the germline V gene. V lost 4 bases to trimming and J lost 8 bases, with 20 bases between them. There are 15 residues in the CDR3. CDR3 amino acids: CASSFTFVGLDGYTF. CDR3 coding DNA: TGTGCCAGCAGTTTTACGTTCGTGGGGTTGGACGGCTACACCTTC.